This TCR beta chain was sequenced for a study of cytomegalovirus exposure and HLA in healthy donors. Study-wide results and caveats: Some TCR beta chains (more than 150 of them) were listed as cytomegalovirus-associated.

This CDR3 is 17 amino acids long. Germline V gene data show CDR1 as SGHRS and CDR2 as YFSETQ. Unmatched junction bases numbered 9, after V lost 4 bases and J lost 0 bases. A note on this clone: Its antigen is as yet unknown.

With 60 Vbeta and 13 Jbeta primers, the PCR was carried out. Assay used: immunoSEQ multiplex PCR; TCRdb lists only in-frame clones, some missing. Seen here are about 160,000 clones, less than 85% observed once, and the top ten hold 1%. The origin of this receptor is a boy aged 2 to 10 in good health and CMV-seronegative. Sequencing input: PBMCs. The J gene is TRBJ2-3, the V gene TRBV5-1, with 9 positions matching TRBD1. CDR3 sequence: CASSPLGQGTSTDTQYF. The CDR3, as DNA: TGCGCCAGCAGCCCCCTTGGACAGGGGACGAGCACAGATACGCAGTATTTT.